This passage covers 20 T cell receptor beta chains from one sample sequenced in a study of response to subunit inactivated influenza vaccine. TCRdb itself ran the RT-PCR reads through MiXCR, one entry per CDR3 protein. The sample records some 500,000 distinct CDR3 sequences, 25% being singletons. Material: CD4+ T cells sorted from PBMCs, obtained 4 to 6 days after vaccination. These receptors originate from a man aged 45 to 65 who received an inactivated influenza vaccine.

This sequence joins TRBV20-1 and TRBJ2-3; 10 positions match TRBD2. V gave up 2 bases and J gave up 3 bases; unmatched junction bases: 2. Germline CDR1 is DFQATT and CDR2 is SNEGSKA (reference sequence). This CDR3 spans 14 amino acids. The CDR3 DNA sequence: TGCAGTGCTAGATCTAGCGGGAGTACAGATACGCAGTATTTT. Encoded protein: CSARSSGSTDTQYF.

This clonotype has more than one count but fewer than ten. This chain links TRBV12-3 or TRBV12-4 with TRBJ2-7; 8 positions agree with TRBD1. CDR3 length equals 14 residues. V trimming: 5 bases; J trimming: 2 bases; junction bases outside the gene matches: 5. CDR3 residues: CASSTGGVAYEQYF. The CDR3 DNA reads TGTGCCAGCAGTACAGGGGGTGTAGCCTACGAGCAGTACTTC.

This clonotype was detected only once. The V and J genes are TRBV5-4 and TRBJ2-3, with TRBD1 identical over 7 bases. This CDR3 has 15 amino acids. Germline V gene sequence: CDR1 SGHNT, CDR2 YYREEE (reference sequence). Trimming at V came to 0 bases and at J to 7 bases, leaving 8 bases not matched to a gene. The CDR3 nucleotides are TGTGCCAGCAGCTTGGCCGGGACAGAGCGGAATACGCAGTATTTT. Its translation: CASSLAGTERNTQYF.

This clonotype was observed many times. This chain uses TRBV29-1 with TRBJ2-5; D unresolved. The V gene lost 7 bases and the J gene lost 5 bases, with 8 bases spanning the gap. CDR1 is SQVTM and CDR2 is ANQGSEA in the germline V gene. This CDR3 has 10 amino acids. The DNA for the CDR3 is TGCAGCGCCTTCCTCGAGACCCAGTACTTC. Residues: CSAFLETQYF.

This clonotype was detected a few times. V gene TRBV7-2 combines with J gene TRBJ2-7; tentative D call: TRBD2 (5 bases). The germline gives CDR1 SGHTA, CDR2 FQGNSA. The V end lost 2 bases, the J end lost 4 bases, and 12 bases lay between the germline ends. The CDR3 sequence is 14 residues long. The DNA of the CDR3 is TGTGCCAGCAGCTTAAATGGTGCGGGTTACGAGCAGTACTTC. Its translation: CASSLNGAGYEQYF.

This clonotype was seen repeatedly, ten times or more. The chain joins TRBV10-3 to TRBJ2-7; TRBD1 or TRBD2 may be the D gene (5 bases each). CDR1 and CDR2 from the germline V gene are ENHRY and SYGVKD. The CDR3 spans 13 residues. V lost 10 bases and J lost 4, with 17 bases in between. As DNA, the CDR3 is TGTGCCAACTCCGGGACGGATTTTTACGAGCAGTACTTC. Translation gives CANSGTDFYEQYF.

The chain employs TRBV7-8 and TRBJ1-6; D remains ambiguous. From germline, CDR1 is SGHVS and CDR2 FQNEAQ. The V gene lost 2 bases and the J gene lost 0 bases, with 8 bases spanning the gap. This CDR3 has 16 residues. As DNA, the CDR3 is TGTGCCAGCAGCTTATCCCGGAGCTCCTATAATTCACCCCTCCACTTT. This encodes CASSLSRSSYNSPLHF.

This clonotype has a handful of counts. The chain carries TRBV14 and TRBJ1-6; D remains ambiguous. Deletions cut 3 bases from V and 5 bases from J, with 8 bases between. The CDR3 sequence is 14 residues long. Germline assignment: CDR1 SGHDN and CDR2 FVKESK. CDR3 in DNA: TGTGCCAGCAGCCAGATCAGAAATAATTCACCCCTCCACTTT. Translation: CASSQIRNNSPLHF.

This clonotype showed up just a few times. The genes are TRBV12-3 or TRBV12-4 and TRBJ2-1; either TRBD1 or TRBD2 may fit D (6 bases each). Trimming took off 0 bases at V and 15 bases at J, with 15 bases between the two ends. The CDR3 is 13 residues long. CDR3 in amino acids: CASSLALRGPLFF. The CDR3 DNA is TGTGCCAGCAGTTTAGCGCTTCGGGGGCCATTGTTCTTC.

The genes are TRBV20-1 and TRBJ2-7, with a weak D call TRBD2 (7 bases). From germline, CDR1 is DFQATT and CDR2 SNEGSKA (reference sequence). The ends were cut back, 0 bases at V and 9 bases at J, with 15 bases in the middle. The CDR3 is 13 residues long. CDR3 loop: CSARDRGGPRQYF. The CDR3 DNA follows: TGCAGTGCTAGAGATAGGGGGGGGCCACGGCAGTACTTC.

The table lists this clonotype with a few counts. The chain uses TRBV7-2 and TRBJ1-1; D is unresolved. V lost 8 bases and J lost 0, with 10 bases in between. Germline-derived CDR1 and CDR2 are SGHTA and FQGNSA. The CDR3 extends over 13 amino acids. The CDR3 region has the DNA TGTGCCAGCGGGGTGATCATGAACACTGAAGCTTTCTTT. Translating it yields CASGVIMNTEAFF.

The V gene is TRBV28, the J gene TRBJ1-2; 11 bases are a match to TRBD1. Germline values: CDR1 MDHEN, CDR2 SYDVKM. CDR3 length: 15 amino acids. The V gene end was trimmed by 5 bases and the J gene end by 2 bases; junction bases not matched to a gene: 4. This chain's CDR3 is CASSHGTGGNYGYTF. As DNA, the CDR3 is TGTGCCAGCAGTCATGGGACAGGGGGAAACTATGGCTACACCTTC.

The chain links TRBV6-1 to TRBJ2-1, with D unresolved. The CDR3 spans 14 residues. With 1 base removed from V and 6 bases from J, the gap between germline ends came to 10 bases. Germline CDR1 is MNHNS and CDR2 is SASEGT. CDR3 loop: CASSEELRLNEQFF. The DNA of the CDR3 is TGTGCCAGCAGTGAAGAATTGCGCCTCAATGAGCAGTTCTTC.

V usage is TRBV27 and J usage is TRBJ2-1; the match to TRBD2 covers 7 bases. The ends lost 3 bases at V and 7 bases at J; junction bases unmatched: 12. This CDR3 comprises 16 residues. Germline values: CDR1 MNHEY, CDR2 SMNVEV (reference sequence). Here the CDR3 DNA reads TGTGCCAGCAGTTTGGGGTCTCATGCCGGGGGGAATGAGCAGTTCTTC. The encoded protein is CASSLGSHAGGNEQFF.

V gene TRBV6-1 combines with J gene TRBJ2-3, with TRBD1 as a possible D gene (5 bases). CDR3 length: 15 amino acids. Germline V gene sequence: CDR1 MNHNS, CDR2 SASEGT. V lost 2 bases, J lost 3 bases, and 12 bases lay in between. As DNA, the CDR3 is TGTGCCAGCAGTGAATCCCGGCAGGGAACAGATACGCAGTATTTT. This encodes CASSESRQGTDTQYF.

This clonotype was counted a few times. As DNA, the CDR3 is TGTGCCAGCAGCTTAGCGGACGCTAGTTCTTACGAGACCCAGTACTTC. It translates to CASSLADASSYETQYF. The rearrangement uses TRBV7-2 and TRBJ2-5; D is unresolved. The ends were cut back, 0 bases at V and 5 bases at J, with 16 bases in the middle. Looked up from germline, CDR1 is SGHTA and CDR2 is FQGNSA. The CDR3 loop spans 16 amino acids.

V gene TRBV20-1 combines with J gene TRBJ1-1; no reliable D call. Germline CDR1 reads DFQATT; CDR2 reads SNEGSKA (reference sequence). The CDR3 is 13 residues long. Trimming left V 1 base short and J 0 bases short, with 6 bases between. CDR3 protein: CSARGSMNTEAFF. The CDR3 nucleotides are TGCAGTGCTAGAGGCAGCATGAACACTGAAGCTTTCTTT.

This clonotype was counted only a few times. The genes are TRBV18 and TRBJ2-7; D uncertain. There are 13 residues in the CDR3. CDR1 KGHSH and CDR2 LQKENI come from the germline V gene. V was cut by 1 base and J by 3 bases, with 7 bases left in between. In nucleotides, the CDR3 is TGTGCCAGCTCACCACGCTCGGACTACGAGCAGTACTTC. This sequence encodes CASSPRSDYEQYF.

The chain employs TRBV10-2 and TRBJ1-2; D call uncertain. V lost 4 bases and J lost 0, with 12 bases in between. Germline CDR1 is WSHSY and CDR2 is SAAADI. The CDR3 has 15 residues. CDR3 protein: CASSVSATANYGYTF. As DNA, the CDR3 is TGCGCCAGCAGTGTCTCTGCCACAGCTAACTATGGCTACACCTTC.

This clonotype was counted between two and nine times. The CDR3 nucleotides read TGTGCCAGCAGCACCCCTGGCGGGAGGAGAAACAATGAGCAGTTCTTC. Translating gives CASSTPGGRRNNEQFF. The V gene is TRBV7-6, the J gene TRBJ2-1, with 8 nucleotides matching TRBD2. Trimming at V came to 5 bases and at J to 5 bases, leaving 11 bases not matched to a gene. Germline V gene lookup returns CDR1 SGHVS and CDR2 FNYEAQ. This CDR3 spans 16 amino acids.